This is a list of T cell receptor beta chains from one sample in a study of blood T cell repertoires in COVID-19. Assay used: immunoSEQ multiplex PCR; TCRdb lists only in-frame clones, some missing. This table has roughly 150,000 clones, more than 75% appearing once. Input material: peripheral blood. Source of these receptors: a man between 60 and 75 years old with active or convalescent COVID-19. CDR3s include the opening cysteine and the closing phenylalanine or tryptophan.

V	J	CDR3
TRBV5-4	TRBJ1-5	CASSLAQGRGQPQHF
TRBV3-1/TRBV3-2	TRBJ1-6	CASSQGGKTESNSPLHF
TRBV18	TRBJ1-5	CASSPEGGLQPQHF
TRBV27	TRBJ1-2	CASSSDRGANYHGYTF
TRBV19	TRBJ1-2	CASTLPGQGHGYTF
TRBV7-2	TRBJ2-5	CASSYNRVRETQYF
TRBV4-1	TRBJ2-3	CASSQDSVLARGEDTQYF
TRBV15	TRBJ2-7	CATGQTSYEQYF
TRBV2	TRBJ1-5	CASSPGTGSINQPQHF
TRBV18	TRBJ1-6	CASSPQTDRSPLHF
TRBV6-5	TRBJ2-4	CASSYSSGTGQNIQYF
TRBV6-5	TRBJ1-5	CASRGTGNQPQHF